The rows below give T cell receptor beta chains drawn from one sample of a study of blood T cells in healthy people across ages. TCRdb called the 5' RACE reads again in MiXCR, with one record for every CDR3 protein. The table records about 670,000 distinct CDR3 sequences, about 50% of them present only once. Sequenced material: blood. These receptors originate from an elderly woman in good health. The CDR3 runs from the conserved cysteine through the conserved F or W.

v_gene: TRBV28; j_gene: TRBJ2-7; CDR3aa: CASSSHGGGTYEQYF
v_gene: TRBV5-1; j_gene: TRBJ1-2; CDR3aa: CASSNGGSGYGYTF
v_gene: TRBV12-3/TRBV12-4; j_gene: TRBJ2-3; CDR3aa: CASSQRASGGGTDTQYF
v_gene: TRBV9; j_gene: TRBJ2-3; CDR3aa: CASSVEGLGRDTQYF
v_gene: TRBV5-6; j_gene: TRBJ1-1; CDR3aa: CASSVSGLPEAFF
v_gene: TRBV12-5; j_gene: TRBJ2-1; CDR3aa: CASGSYRGHNEQFF
v_gene: TRBV5-1; j_gene: TRBJ2-1; CDR3aa: CASMIGNEQFF
v_gene: TRBV20-1; j_gene: TRBJ2-3; CDR3aa: CSARDLRGGMQYF
v_gene: TRBV3-1; j_gene: TRBJ2-2; CDR3aa: CASSRESTGELFF
v_gene: TRBV20-1; j_gene: TRBJ1-1; CDR3aa: CSADRDREGTEAFF
v_gene: TRBV4-2; j_gene: TRBJ1-3; CDR3aa: CASSQGSPGNTIYF
v_gene: TRBV25-1; j_gene: TRBJ2-1; CDR3aa: CASSGQDRSFEQFF
v_gene: TRBV3-1; j_gene: NA; CDR3aa: CASSQDLHGFYNEQYF
v_gene: TRBV3-1; j_gene: TRBJ2-7; CDR3aa: CASSHARGNPTRQYF
v_gene: TRBV5-1; j_gene: TRBJ1-6; CDR3aa: CASSWGKETPLHF
v_gene: TRBV6-6; j_gene: TRBJ2-1; CDR3aa: CASSTGTPVGVEQFF
v_gene: TRBV4-3; j_gene: TRBJ2-3; CDR3aa: CASSQDYGGGTQYF
v_gene: TRBV28; j_gene: TRBJ1-2; CDR3aa: CASNIKENYGYTF
v_gene: TRBV29-1; j_gene: TRBJ2-1; CDR3aa: CSVVSGAGLSYNEQFF
v_gene: TRBV12-3/TRBV12-4; j_gene: TRBJ2-1; CDR3aa: CASSFRGLRDNEQFF
v_gene: TRBV24-1; j_gene: TRBJ1-4; CDR3aa: CATKPERGDEKLFF
v_gene: TRBV20-1; j_gene: NA; CDR3aa: CSARAQGYEQFF
v_gene: TRBV11-2; j_gene: NA; CDR3aa: CASVVAVSPYEQYF
v_gene: TRBV27; j_gene: TRBJ2-3; CDR3aa: CASSFGTHTQYF
v_gene: TRBV7-6; j_gene: TRBJ2-7; CDR3aa: CASSPGETLYF